Each of the 2 T cell receptor beta chains below was sequenced from the same sample in a study of shared clonotypes between healthy human individuals. Repertoires were generated with immunoSEQ multiplex PCR, while TCRdb's copy carries only in-frame clones and drops some. The data hold 2,500,000 or so clones, with more than 90% observed a single time. Sample: naive CD4+ T cells sorted from blood. The subset was: CD45RA+ positively selected. Receptors originate from a man in his late teens or twenties in good health.

As to this clone: The sample carries other DNA sequences with the same CDR3. The V call is TRBV5-1, the J call TRBJ1-6; 7 nucleotides line up with TRBD1. Trimming at V came to 1 base and at J to 6 bases, leaving 4 bases not matched to a gene. Germline assignment: CDR1 SGHRS and CDR2 YFSETQ. There are 15 residues in the CDR3. The CDR3 DNA reads TGCGCCAGCAGCTTGTTGAGGGACAGTAATTCACCCCTCCACTTT. It encodes CASSLLRDSNSPLHF.

The chain carries TRBV7-9 and TRBJ1-6; the D is unclear. CDR3 length: 15 amino acids. In germline, CDR1 is SEHNR, CDR2 FQNEAQ (reference sequence). The V end was cut by 1 base, the J end by 9 bases, with 13 bases between. This chain's CDR3 is CASSLEGLGGSPLHF. In DNA, the CDR3 is TGTGCCAGCAGCTTAGAAGGGCTCGGCGGTTCACCCCTCCACTTT.